These T cell receptor beta chains were read from a single sample in a study of cytomegalovirus exposure and HLA in healthy donors. Clones were sequenced by immunoSEQ multiplex PCR, and TCRdb holds only the in-frame ones, with some missing. The sample consists of 140,000 to 150,000 clones, about 61% of them appearing once. The sample consisted of PBMCs. The source of these receptors is a male donor in good health and CMV-seronegative. Each CDR3 is given with its conserved first and last residue. The order of the fields is J gene, D gene, V gene, clone size, CDR3 DNA, CDR3 protein. D genes are given only for firm matches. The listing skips clone size in some rows; elsewhere it reads once, few, many or a size class.

J gene: TRBJ2-5; D gene: TRBD1; V gene: TRBV6-1; clone size: -; CDR3 DNA: TGTGCCGGATCCCCGGGACAGCTTCAAGAGACCCAGTACTTC; CDR3 protein: CAGSPGQLQETQYF
J gene: TRBJ1-2; D gene: -; V gene: TRBV19; clone size: -; CDR3 DNA: TGTGCCAGTAGTATGCCAGGGGATGGCTACACCTTC; CDR3 protein: CASSMPGDGYTF
J gene: TRBJ1-2; D gene: -; V gene: TRBV6-1; clone size: -; CDR3 DNA: TGTGCCAGCAGTCCCCTCCGGGACACCTATGGCTACACCTTC; CDR3 protein: CASSPLRDTYGYTF
J gene: TRBJ1-1; D gene: -; V gene: TRBV5-1; clone size: -; CDR3 DNA: TGCGCCAGCAGCTTGGCCGCGGGTACGGGTGAAGCTTTCTTT; CDR3 protein: CASSLAAGTGEAFF
J gene: TRBJ2-7; D gene: -; V gene: TRBV2; clone size: few; CDR3 DNA: TGTGCCAGCAGCAGGGTCCCCGAGCAGTACTTC; CDR3 protein: CASSRVPEQYF
J gene: TRBJ1-2; D gene: -; V gene: TRBV18; clone size: -; CDR3 DNA: TGTGCCAGCTCACCGATGAGGGAGGGCTACACCTTC; CDR3 protein: CASSPMREGYTF
J gene: TRBJ1-4; D gene: -; V gene: TRBV12-5; clone size: -; CDR3 DNA: TGTGCTAGTACCATAACAGGCTCCGAAAAACTGTTTTTT; CDR3 protein: CASTITGSEKLFF
J gene: TRBJ1-2; D gene: -; V gene: TRBV6-5; clone size: few; CDR3 DNA: TGTGCCAGCAATCCCGCACAGGGAGCTAACTATGGCTACACCTTC; CDR3 protein: CASNPAQGANYGYTF
J gene: TRBJ2-1; D gene: TRBD2; V gene: TRBV5-1; clone size: -; CDR3 DNA: TGCGCCAGCAGCCCCCGAGAGAGCGGGGGATACAATGAGCAGTTCTTC; CDR3 protein: CASSPRESGGYNEQFF
J gene: TRBJ1-1; D gene: -; V gene: TRBV5-5; clone size: few; CDR3 DNA: TGTGCCAGCAGCTTGACAATGAACACTGAAGCTTTCTTT; CDR3 protein: CASSLTMNTEAFF
J gene: TRBJ2-3; D gene: -; V gene: TRBV9; clone size: few; CDR3 DNA: TGTGCCAGCAGCGACCCTCGGGTAACAGATACGCAGTATTTT; CDR3 protein: CASSDPRVTDTQYF